Listed here is a single T cell receptor beta chain. Its specificity is unknown. Noted time point: proximal margin of the surgical specimen (macroscopically non-inflamed). Eligibility required adulthood, ileal or ileocolonic Crohn's disease and indicated ileocolonic resection. This sample is part of a study of T cell repertoires in ileal Crohn's disease. The V gene's germline CDR1 is MNHEY and CDR2 SVGAGI. Deletions cut 2 bases from V and 4 bases from J, with 8 bases between. The CDR3 contains 13 residues. Some clones are missing from TCRdb's copy, which holds only in-frame ones; the method was immunoSEQ multiplex PCR. The sample has 450 to 650 clones; around 91% are singletons. Whole-study findings and limits: Clonality above 26.8% at surgery always came with endoscopic recurrence.

The chain uses TRBV6-5 and TRBJ1-1, with D tentatively TRBD1 (5 bases). The sample consisted of ileal tissue. This sequence originates from an adult with Crohn's disease. CDR3 protein: CASSYGGSTEAFF. The CDR3 bases are TGTGCCAGCAGTTACGGGGGGAGCACTGAAGCTTTCTTT.